The 8 T cell receptor beta chains given below trace back to one sample, sequenced in a study of blood T cell repertoires in COVID-19. The protocol was immunoSEQ multiplex PCR, while the TCRdb copy is restricted to in-frame clones and leaves out a portion. Of some 200,000 clones in the sample, about 80% were seen once. Specimen: PBMCs or T cells enriched from blood (not recorded which). The receptors come from a woman aged 45-65 years who had been exposed to COVID-19.

This chain links TRBV6-5 with TRBJ1-1; D might be TRBD1 (5 bases). Trimming took off 7 bases at V and 4 bases at J, with 16 bases between the two ends. The length of the CDR3 is 14 residues. CDR1 is MNHEY, CDR2 SVGAGI, per germline. CDR3 amino acids: CASTRDLEGTEAFF. DNA for the CDR3: TGTGCCAGCACCCGGGACCTGGAGGGCACTGAAGCTTTCTTT.

V usage is TRBV11-2 and J usage is TRBJ2-6; unclear D gene. Germline CDR1 reads SGHAT; CDR2 reads FQNNGV. There are 17 residues in the CDR3. V lost 3 bases and J 2 bases, leaving 14 bases between the germline ends. In DNA, the CDR3 is TGTGCCAGCAGCTTCCCTCTAAGGAGCCCTGGGGCCAACGTCCTGACTTTC. The encoded protein is CASSFPLRSPGANVLTF.

In this sample, this clone turned up once. The gene calls are TRBV27 and TRBJ1-2, with D perhaps TRBD1 (6 bases). Trimming removed 5 bases from V and 6 bases from J, with 16 bases in between. The CDR3 consists of 14 residues. From germline, CDR1 is MNHEY and CDR2 SMNVEV (reference sequence). The CDR3 is CASSPRRGADGYTF. DNA for the CDR3: TGTGCCAGCAGTCCCCGCCGGGGGGCCGATGGCTACACCTTC.

This clone showed up just once. The chain recombines TRBV2 with TRBJ1-2; no clear D. This CDR3 has 16 residues. Trimming cost V 5 bases and J 2 bases, with 18 bases left between them. CDR1 and CDR2 from the germline V gene are SNHLY and FYNNEI. The CDR3 nucleotides read TGTGCCAGCAGTAACAGCAGAAGACCTCCGAACTATGGCTACACCTTC. This gives the protein CASSNSRRPPNYGYTF. The whole variable domain, filled in from reference TRBV2 and TRBJ1-2, reads EPEVTQTPSHQVTQMGQEVILRCVPISNHLYFYWYRQILGQKVEFLVSFYNNEISEKSEIFDDQFSVERPDGSNFTLKIRSTKLEDSAMYFCASSNSRRPPNYGYTFGSGTRLTVV.

The rearrangement uses TRBV7-2 and TRBJ1-1, with D possibly being TRBD1 (5 bases). Germline V gene data show CDR1 as SGHTA and CDR2 as FQGNSA. The CDR3 covers 15 residues. V was cut by 5 bases and J by 1 base, with 14 bases left in between. The CDR3 sequence is CASSPWPGGNTEAFF. CDR3 DNA sequence: TGTGCCAGCAGCCCCTGGCCCGGGGGGAACACTGAAGCTTTCTTT. Complete variable domain (other parts from reference TRBV7-2 and TRBJ1-1): GAGVSQSPSNKVTEKGKDVELRCDPISGHTALYWYRQSLGQGLEFLIYFQGNSAPDKSGLPSDRFSAERTGGSVSTLTIQRTQQEDSAVYLCASSPWPGGNTEAFFGQGTRLTVV.

The chain employs TRBV19 and TRBJ2-3, with D maybe TRBD1 (6 bases). Trimming removed 1 base from V and 0 bases from J, with 14 bases in between. The CDR3 consists of 17 residues. The V gene's germline CDR1 is LNHDA and CDR2 SQIVND (reference sequence). The CDR3, as DNA: TGTGCCAGTAGTATAGCCCCGGTACAGGGTAGCACAGATACGCAGTATTTT. Translation gives CASSIAPVQGSTDTQYF.

V and J are TRBV28 and TRBJ1-6; D is undetermined. Germline lookup yields CDR1 MDHEN and CDR2 SYDVKM. CDR3 length equals 12 residues. V was shortened by 10 bases and J by 9 bases, with 13 bases between the two germline ends. The CDR3 region has the DNA TGTGCCACCCTCGGTGTGCGTTCACCCCTCCACTTT. Its translation is CATLGVRSPLHF.

This clone was recorded once. The J gene is TRBJ2-5, the V gene TRBV18; TRBD2 agrees at 8 bases. V gave up 2 bases and J gave up 5 bases; unmatched junction bases: 7. Germline CDR1 is KGHSH and CDR2 is LQKENI. The CDR3 runs 15 residues. This CDR3 reads CASSPLGSGAETQYF. DNA for the CDR3: TGTGCCAGCTCACCATTGGGTAGCGGGGCTGAGACCCAGTACTTC.